This paragraph reports one T cell receptor (beta chain). This sample stems from a study of T cells after yellow fever vaccination. Per germline, CDR1 SGHAT and CDR2 FQDESV (reference sequence). The CDR3 covers 19 residues. Trimming removed 6 bases at V and 3 bases at J, with 28 bases between. They built TCR cDNA with 5'RACE template switching, a step that put in a universal primer site and UMIs. TCRdb fed the 5' RACE reads into MiXCR, producing one record per CDR3 protein. The profile shows approximately 580,000 distinct CDR3 sequences, around 17% of them singletons. The material sequenced was PBMCs, taken 5 days after the first yellow fever vaccination. The chain recombines TRBV11-1 with TRBJ2-3; D is possibly TRBD2 (5 bases). The receptor was derived from a man between 18 and 35 years old who received the YFV17D yellow fever vaccine. CDR3 sequence: CASSSTGMILPSGTDTQYF. In DNA, the CDR3 is TGTGCCAGCAGTTCTACCGGGATGATACTTCCAAGTGGAACAGATACGCAGTATTTT. Variable domain in full (rest from reference TRBV11-1 and TRBJ2-3): EAEVAQSPRYKITEKSQAVAFWCDPISGHATLYWYRQILGQGPELLVQFQDESVVDDSQLPKDRFSAERLKGVDSTLKIQPAELGDSAMYLCASSSTGMILPSGTDTQYFGPGTRLTVL.